This passage covers 28 T cell receptor beta chains from one sample sequenced in a study of cytomegalovirus exposure and HLA in healthy donors. Researchers ran the PCR with 60 Vbeta and 13 Jbeta primers. Data came from immunoSEQ multiplex PCR; TCRdb stores just in-frame clones and leaves some out. The repertoire consists of about 72,000 clones, with roughly four fifths occurring once and the leading ten covering 6.5%. Material: PBMCs. The origin of the receptors is a human donor in good health.

As DNA, the CDR3 is TGCAGCGCTCCTCCAGCGGGGGGAAGCTCCTACAATGAGCAGTTCTTC. Protein sequence: CSAPPAGGSSYNEQFF. The rearrangement joins TRBV29-1 to TRBJ2-1; TRBD2 agrees at 9 bases. Losses at the gene ends were 7 bases for V and 0 bases for J; bases not matched to a gene: 10. Germline loops: CDR1 SQVTM, CDR2 ANQGSEA. CDR3 length equals 16 residues.

The table lists this clone with a count of one. The chain carries TRBV19 and TRBJ2-3; 8 nucleotides align to TRBD2. The CDR3 sequence is 15 residues long. The junction had 5 bases not matched to a gene; V was cut back by 5 bases and J by 1 base. The V gene's germline CDR1 is LNHDA and CDR2 SQIVND (reference sequence). The CDR3 protein is CASSPGTRGTDTQYF. The CDR3 DNA sequence: TGTGCCAGTAGTCCCGGGACTAGAGGCACAGATACGCAGTATTTT.

V is TRBV6-5 and J is TRBJ1-4; 7 bases fit TRBD1. The V gene's germline CDR1 is MNHEY and CDR2 SVGAGI. V was clipped by 4 bases and J by 6 bases; unmatched bases: 5. This CDR3 comprises 14 residues. In DNA, the CDR3 is TGTGCCAGCAGTTTACAGGGGTTTGATGAAAAACTGTTTTTT. This translates into CASSLQGFDEKLFF.

The gene calls are TRBV9 and TRBJ2-1, with 8 bases that match TRBD2. The germline gives CDR1 SGDLS, CDR2 YYNGEE. The CDR3 extends over 15 amino acids. J gave up 8 bases and V 2 bases, and 9 bases lay outside the gene matches. The CDR3, as DNA: TGTGCCAGCAGCGTTGGGGGGGGGCGGGGGGATGAGCAGTTCTTC. It translates to CASSVGGGRGDEQFF.

This clone was counted between two and nine times. The gene calls are TRBV27 and TRBJ1-4, with a possible D match to TRBD1 (6 bases). V lost 3 bases and J 7 bases, leaving 9 bases between the germline ends. The V gene's germline CDR1 is MNHEY and CDR2 SMNVEV (reference sequence). The CDR3 is 13 residues long. The CDR3 nucleotides read TGTGCCAGCAGTTTGAACAGGGCTGAAAAACTGTTTTTT. Translating it yields CASSLNRAEKLFF.

CDR3 coding DNA: TGTGCCAGCAGCTTAGGGATGACTTCCTACGAGCAGTACTTC. Its protein product is CASSLGMTSYEQYF. The V call is TRBV7-2, the J call TRBJ2-7; D gene unclear. Trimming shortened V by 1 base and J by 1 base, and 8 bases separated the two germline ends. Germline V lookup: CDR1 SGHTA, CDR2 FQGNSA. The CDR3 extends over 14 amino acids.

On this clone itself: Sequence at one end of the junction differs from germline and may be a read error. This chain links TRBV7-2 with TRBJ1-2; tentative D call: TRBD1 (6 bases). Germline V CDR1 and CDR2: SGHTA, FQGNSA. The CDR3 covers 14 residues. CDR3 coding DNA: TGTGCCAGCAGCCCCGCGGGGGGCGCTTATGGCTACCCCTTC. This encodes CASSPAGGAYGYPF.

The CDR3, as DNA: TGTGCCATCAGTGAGCGGGGGATCGGCACAGATACGCAGTATTTT. The encoded protein is CAISERGIGTDTQYF. V usage is TRBV10-3 and J usage is TRBJ2-3; weak D call: TRBD2 (6 bases). CDR3 length: 15 residues. Germline V gene data show CDR1 as ENHRY and CDR2 as SYGVKD. Trimming removed 2 bases from V and 1 base from J, with 10 bases in between.

J is TRBJ2-4 and V is TRBV7-2; tentatively, D is TRBD1 (6 bases). Deletions cut 8 bases from V and 0 bases from J, with 14 bases between. Germline V gene data show CDR1 as SGHTA and CDR2 as FQGNSA. The CDR3 is 15 amino acids. The CDR3 DNA sequence: TGTGCCAGCGGGTTGCAGGGGCTAGCCAAAAACATTCAGTACTTC. Protein product: CASGLQGLAKNIQYF.

V gene TRBV7-2 combines with J gene TRBJ1-1; D may be TRBD1 (6 bases). The germline gives CDR1 SGHTA, CDR2 FQGNSA. V was pared by 5 bases and J by 5 bases, with 18 bases between. The CDR3 has 15 residues. The DNA of the CDR3 is TGTGCCAGCAGCGCTAAGACAGGTCGTGGAACTGAAGCTTTCTTT. Its translation is CASSAKTGRGTEAFF.

The genes are TRBV7-3 and TRBJ2-3, with 8 nucleotides matching TRBD2. V gave up 4 bases and J gave up 6 bases; unmatched junction bases: 6. This CDR3 has 14 residues. The germline gives CDR1 SGHTA, CDR2 FQGTGA. The CDR3 region is CASSSAGGGDTQYF. DNA of the CDR3: TGTGCCAGCAGCTCCGCGGGGGGCGGGGATACGCAGTATTTT.

This chain connects TRBV7-3 to TRBJ1-2, with D perhaps matching TRBD1 (5 bases). The CDR3 is 13 amino acids. The germline V gene has CDR1 SGHTA and CDR2 FQGTGA. V lost 4 bases and J lost 7, with 13 bases in between. This CDR3 reads CASSSSGQGGYTF. DNA of the CDR3: TGTGCCAGCAGCTCCTCAGGGCAAGGTGGCTACACCTTC. Based on the CDR3 plus reference TRBV7-3 and TRBJ1-2, the full variable domain is GAGVSQTPSNKVTEKGKYVELRCDPISGHTALYWYRQSLGQGPEFLIYFQGTGAADDSGLPNDRFFAVRPEGSVSTLKIQRTERGDSAVYLCASSSSGQGGYTFGSGTRLTVV.

About this clone itself: The junction does not match germline at one end; this may be a read error. The V call is TRBV7-9, the J call TRBJ1-5, with D unclear. CDR3 length equals 14 residues. Germline V gene sequence: CDR1 SEHNR, CDR2 FQNEAQ (reference sequence). CDR3 DNA: TGTTCCAGCAGCGCGACACGGGATAATCAGCCCCAGCATTTT. This sequence encodes CSSSATRDNQPQHF.

The rearrangement links TRBV5-3 to TRBJ2-7; TRBD2 agrees at 11 bases. TRBV5-3 is marked as an open reading frame, function uncertain. J lost 3 bases, V lost 4 bases, and 18 bases had no gene match. The CDR3 runs to 19 residues. CDR3: CARSPRIPLLAGDDYEQYF. CDR3 DNA sequence: TGTGCCAGAAGCCCCCGAATCCCCCTACTAGCGGGGGATGACTACGAGCAGTACTTC.

The V call is TRBV21-1, the J call TRBJ1-5. TRBV21-1 is recorded as a pseudogene. The CDR3 is made up of 10 amino acids. The CDR3 DNA follows: TGTGCCACCTCCCCTAAGCCCCAGCATTTT. This translates into CATSPKPQHF.

The CDR3 loop is CASSPWGGESNTGELFF. In nucleotides, the CDR3 is TGTGCCAGCAGCCCATGGGGGGGCGAGTCGAACACCGGGGAGCTGTTTTTT. This chain joins TRBV11-2 and TRBJ2-2; perhaps TRBD2 as D (7 bases). The CDR3 runs 17 residues. Germline V lookup: CDR1 SGHAT, CDR2 FQNNGV. The V gene lost 5 bases and the J gene lost 0 bases, with 16 bases spanning the gap.

This clone occurred a few times. The CDR3 coding sequence is TGTGCCAGCAGTTACTCGGGTGCGGACAAATCTGAAGCTTTCTTT. Translated, it gives CASSYSGADKSEAFF. The chain has TRBV6-6 and TRBJ1-1, with D tentatively TRBD1 (5 bases). Germline CDR1 MNHNY, CDR2 SVGAGI (reference sequence). V gave up 0 bases and J gave up 6 bases, with 14 bases separating them. This CDR3 region has 15 residues.

The chain is built from TRBV6-1 and TRBJ2-7; D not certain. Germline-derived CDR1 and CDR2 are MNHNS and SASEGT. Trimming removed 2 bases at V and 0 bases at J, with 20 bases between. This CDR3 spans 18 amino acids. In DNA form, the CDR3 reads TGTGCCAGCAGTGAACAACAGCCCCTCATGATCGGCTCCTACGAGCAGTACTTC. Translated, it gives CASSEQQPLMIGSYEQYF.

The genes are TRBV7-9 and TRBJ2-5; 11 nucleotides match TRBD1. The J call may be in error: the DNA end matches TRBJ2-7 better. The CDR3 runs 17 residues. CDR1 is SEHNR, CDR2 FQNEAQ, per germline (reference sequence). As DNA, the CDR3 is TGTGCCAGCAGCCCGGCTGGTGGGACAGGGGGGACCTACGAGCAGTACTTC. It specifies CASSPAGGTGGTYEQYF.

V and J are TRBV25-1 and TRBJ2-2; no reliable D call. V was clipped by 4 bases and J by 6 bases, with 9 bases between them. CDR1 and CDR2 (germline): MGHDK, SYGVNS. The length of the CDR3 is 13 residues. The CDR3 bases are TGTGCCAGCAGTGCTTACAGTGCCGGGGAGCTGTTTTTT. This encodes CASSAYSAGELFF.

The chain is built from TRBV21-1 and TRBJ2-7; the table's D call TRBD2 went unverified against the DNA. TRBV21-1 is a pseudogene. This CDR3 is built from 15 residues. Here the CDR3 reads CASIPGGGGCSEQYF. The CDR3 DNA reads as TGTGCCAGCATCCCGGGCGGAGGTGGTTGTAGCGAGCAGTACTTC.

The gene calls are TRBV6-1 and TRBJ1-2, with D perhaps TRBD1 (5 bases). Trimming removed 6 bases at V and 8 bases at J, with 16 bases between. Looked up from germline, CDR1 is MNHNS and CDR2 is SASEGT. This CDR3 has 13 amino acids. CDR3 DNA sequence: TGTGCCAGCAGCCGGGGGAGGGCTGAGGGCTACACCTTC. This translates into CASSRGRAEGYTF.

The chain recombines TRBV6-1 with TRBJ2-1, with 7 bases identical to TRBD1. This CDR3 has 12 amino acids. V dropped 10 bases and J dropped 7; count of bases not matched to a gene: 7. The germline CDR1 and CDR2 sequences are MNHNS and SASEGT. The CDR3 DNA reads as TGTGCCATCGACGACAGGGATAATGAGCAGTTCTTC. It codes for CAIDDRDNEQFF.

The J gene is TRBJ1-1, the V gene TRBV18, with 9 bases that match TRBD1. The CDR3 sequence is 15 residues long. J gave up 6 bases and V 0 bases, and 5 bases lay outside the gene matches. CDR1 KGHSH and CDR2 LQKENI come from the germline V gene. The CDR3 region has the DNA TGTGCCAGCTCACCACCGGGACAGGGAAGGGCTGAAGCTTTCTTT. Its protein product is CASSPPGQGRAEAFF.

This chain links TRBV30 with TRBJ2-2, with 9 bases that match TRBD1. V lost 0 bases, J lost 3 bases, and 11 bases stayed unmatched. CDR1 and CDR2 (germline): GTSNPN, SVGIG (reference sequence). The CDR3 totals 18 residues. The CDR3: CAWSVLVWGQGHTGELFF. Here the CDR3 DNA reads TGTGCCTGGAGTGTACTGGTCTGGGGACAGGGTCACACCGGGGAGCTGTTTTTT.

This clone was seen only once. The chain has TRBV5-6 and TRBJ1-2, with 9 bases aligning to TRBD1. Germline V lookup: CDR1 SGHDT, CDR2 YYEEEE. This CDR3 is 13 amino acids long. With V trimmed by 5 bases and J by 3 bases, 2 bases remained unmatched. Here the CDR3 reads CASRWTGDYGYTF. In nucleotides, the CDR3 is TGTGCCAGCAGGTGGACAGGGGACTATGGCTACACCTTC.

J is TRBJ1-5 and V is TRBV7-2; 7 bases align to TRBD1. This CDR3 comprises 14 residues. Germline loops: CDR1 SGHTA, CDR2 FQGNSA. With 6 bases clipped from V and 6 bases from J, the junction kept 8 bases outside the gene matches. CDR3 DNA: TGTGCCAGCAGTTATGACAGGGCAGGTCAGCCCCAGCATTTT. As protein: CASSYDRAGQPQHF.

This clone showed up just once. V and J are TRBV6-6 and TRBJ2-2, with D tentatively TRBD2 (5 bases). CDR1 and CDR2 from the germline V gene are MNHNY and SVGAGI (reference sequence). CDR3 length equals 15 residues. The V gene lost 7 bases and the J gene lost 0 bases, with 12 bases spanning the gap. The CDR3 DNA reads as TGTGCCAGCAAAACCGGGAAACCGAACACCGGGGAGCTGTTTTTT. The encoded protein is CASKTGKPNTGELFF.